The 6 T cell receptor beta chains below come from one sample, sequenced in a study of long-term antiretroviral therapy in people with HIV. The libraries were made with immunoSEQ v3.0 at survey level. Profiled with immunoSEQ multiplex PCR; TCRdb holds only in-frame clones, not every one. The sample carries fewer than 45,000 clones, around 96% recorded once. This sample comprised unsorted PBMCs, obtained 3.7 years after starting antiretroviral therapy. Receptors were obtained from a woman between 50 and 59 years old with HIV.

The gene calls are TRBV6-6 and TRBJ1-5; D is ambiguous. Germline CDR1 reads MNHNY; CDR2 reads SVGAGI (reference sequence). The CDR3 loop spans 12 amino acids. V lost 5 bases to trimming and J lost 2 bases, with 4 bases between them. The CDR3 DNA reads TGTGCCAGCAGTGCTGGCAATCAGCCCCAGCATTTT. It yields the protein CASSAGNQPQHF.

DNA of the CDR3: TGTGCCTGGAGTGAAGAGGGCAATCAGCCCCAGCATTTT. It codes for CAWSEEGNQPQHF. The gene calls are TRBV30 and TRBJ1-5, with D hard to call. This CDR3 spans 13 amino acids. Germline assignment: CDR1 GTSNPN and CDR2 SVGIG (reference sequence). V dropped 1 base and J dropped 2 bases, with 6 bases sitting between them.

The gene calls are TRBV15 and TRBJ1-2, with 10 bases matching TRBD1. J lost 1 base, V lost 5 bases, and 4 bases had no gene match. Germline V gives CDR1 LNHNV, CDR2 YYDKDF (reference sequence). This CDR3 region has 15 residues. The CDR3 DNA follows: TGTGCCACCAGCGCCCGGGACAGGGGTAACTATGGCTACACCTTC. Protein product: CATSARDRGNYGYTF.

This chain connects TRBV6-5 to TRBJ1-1; D is perhaps TRBD1 (5 bases). Germline values: CDR1 MNHEY, CDR2 SVGAGI. Deletions cut 1 base from V and 1 base from J, with 10 bases between. The length of the CDR3 is 15 residues. CDR3 in amino acids: CASSYWGGGNTEAFF. The CDR3, as DNA: TGTGCCAGCAGTTACTGGGGGGGAGGGAACACTGAAGCTTTCTTT.

V usage is TRBV19 and J usage is TRBJ2-3, with D possibly being TRBD1 or TRBD2 (5 bases each). V lost 7 bases to trimming and J lost 5 bases, with 16 bases between them. CDR1 is LNHDA, CDR2 SQIVND, per germline (reference sequence). The CDR3 consists of 14 residues. CDR3 DNA: TGTGCCAGTACCCCTCTTGGGGGTGAAGATACGCAGTATTTT. It specifies CASTPLGGEDTQYF.

The J gene is TRBJ2-5, the V gene TRBV6-5, with 7 bases fitting TRBD1. The better agreement between TRBJ2-7 and the DNA end casts doubt on the J call. The V gene's germline CDR1 is MNHEY and CDR2 SVGAGI. The CDR3 spans 13 residues. The CDR3 nucleotides read TGTGCCATCCAACCGGGACAGAGCTACGAGCAGTACTTC. It encodes CAIQPGQSYEQYF.